This T cell receptor (beta chain) was sequenced for a study of blood T cell repertoires in COVID-19. Looking at the study overall: Specimens from acute and convalescent COVID-19 originated in the United States, Italy and Spain. Sample material is recorded as cDNA or gDNA derived from T cells, B-cell-depleted T cells, or PBMCs.

Trimming at V came to 4 bases and at J to 6 bases, leaving 5 bases not matched to a gene. CDR1 is SGHNT, CDR2 YYREEE, per germline (reference sequence). The CDR3 extends over 13 amino acids. Authors' data handling: It was from reference gene primer amplification that nucleated cell counts were estimated. Libraries were prepared by immunoSEQ multiplex PCR; TCRdb keeps only in-frame clonotypes and omits some of them. Clone size and V and J calls were adopted from that table, with D and trimming inferred from the DNA. The sample includes 650,000 to 800,000 clones, approximately 90% of them seen just once.

The sequencing sample was made of peripheral blood. This chain uses TRBV5-4 with TRBJ2-3; 7 bases align to TRBD1. This receptor was obtained from a woman between 18 and 29 years old with acute or convalescent COVID-19. CDR3 in amino acids: CASSTQGFDTQYF. The CDR3 nucleotides read TGTGCCAGCAGCACACAGGGGTTCGATACGCAGTATTTT.